This T cell receptor (beta chain) was sequenced in a study of cytomegalovirus exposure and HLA in healthy donors. The CDR3 runs to 11 residues. Germline V gives CDR1 MDHEN, CDR2 SYDVKM. Trimming shortened V by 6 bases and J by 13 bases, and 13 bases separated the two germline ends. This clone appeared a few times. Researchers ran the PCR with 60 Vbeta and 13 Jbeta primers. TCRdb keeps only in-frame clones here, not all; method: immunoSEQ multiplex PCR. The sample carries approximately 88,000 clones, 60% to 80% recorded once. The receptor's source is a man aged 55 to 70 in good health and CMV-seronegative. The V gene is TRBV28, the J gene TRBJ2-1; D remains ambiguous. The sequenced sample consisted of PBMCs. The CDR3 coding sequence is TGTGCCAGCAGCTACTACTACGCTCAGTTCTTC. This gives the protein CASSYYYAQFF. The variable domain in full, completed from reference TRBV28 and TRBJ2-1, reads DVKVTQSSRYLVKRTGEKVFLECVQDMDHENMFWYRQDPGLGLRLIYFSYDVKMKEKGDIPEGYSVSREKKERFSLILESASTNQTSMYLCASSYYYAQFFGPGTRLTVL.